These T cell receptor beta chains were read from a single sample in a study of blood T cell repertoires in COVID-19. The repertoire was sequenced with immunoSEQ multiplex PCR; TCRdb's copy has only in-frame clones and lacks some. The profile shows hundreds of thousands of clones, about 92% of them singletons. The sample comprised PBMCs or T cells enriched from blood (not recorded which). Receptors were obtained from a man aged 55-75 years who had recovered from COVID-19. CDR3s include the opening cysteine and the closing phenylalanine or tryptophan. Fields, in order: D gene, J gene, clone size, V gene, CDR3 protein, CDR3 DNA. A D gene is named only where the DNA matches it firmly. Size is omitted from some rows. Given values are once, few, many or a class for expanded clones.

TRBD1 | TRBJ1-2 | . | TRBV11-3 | CASSLGGTGGARNGYTF | TGTGCCAGCAGCTTAGGGGGGACAGGGGGCGCAAGAAATGGCTACACCTTC
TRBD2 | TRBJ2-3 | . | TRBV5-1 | CASSLGSRGGQGDTQYF | TGCGCCAGCAGCTTGGGCTCGCGGGGGGGCCAGGGAGATACGCAGTATTTT
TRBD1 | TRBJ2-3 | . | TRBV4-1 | CASSPMGQTFTDTQYF | TGCGCCAGCAGCCCGATGGGACAGACCTTCACAGATACGCAGTATTTT
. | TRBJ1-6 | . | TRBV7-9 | CASSLQGSPLHF | TGTGCCAGCAGCTTGCAGGGATCACCCCTCCACTTT
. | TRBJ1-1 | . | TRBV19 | CASMQGSRRTEAFF | TGTGCCAGTATGCAGGGATCTCGTCGCACTGAAGCTTTCTTT
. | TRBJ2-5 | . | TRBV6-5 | CASSPPGVGQETQYF | TGTGCCAGCAGTCCCCCCGGGGTGGGGCAAGAGACCCAGTACTTC
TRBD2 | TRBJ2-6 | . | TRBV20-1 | CSASAGGPGANVLTF | TGCAGTGCTAGTGCGGGGGGCCCTGGGGCCAACGTCCTGACTTTC
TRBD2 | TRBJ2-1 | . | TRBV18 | CASSPPKGPSGGPSPYNEQFF | TGTGCCAGCTCACCACCGAAGGGCCCTAGCGGGGGCCCGAGTCCCTACAATGAGCAGTTCTTC
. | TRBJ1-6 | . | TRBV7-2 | CASSPPGASSYNSPLHF | TGTGCCAGCAGCCCCCCTGGGGCGAGCTCCTATAATTCACCCCTCCACTTT
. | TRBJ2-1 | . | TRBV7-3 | CASSFAARPDEQFF | TGTGCCAGCAGCTTCGCCGCCAGGCCGGATGAGCAGTTCTTC
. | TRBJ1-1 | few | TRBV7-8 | CASSSEGQNGFLNGVNTEAFF | TGTGCCAGCAGCTCTGAGGGCCAAAACGGGTTCCTGAATGGGGTGAACACTGAAGCTTTCTTT
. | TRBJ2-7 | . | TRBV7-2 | CASSLAGLTYEQYF | TGTGCCAGCAGCTTAGCGGGACTTACCTACGAGCAGTACTTC
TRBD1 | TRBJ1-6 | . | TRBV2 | CASSEWGTGGPNNSPLHF | TGTGCCAGCAGTGAATGGGGGACAGGGGGCCCAAATAATTCACCCCTCCACTTT
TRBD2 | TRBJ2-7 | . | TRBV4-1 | CASSQGITSGRGYEQYF | TGCGCCAGCAGCCAGGGGATTACTAGCGGGAGAGGGTACGAGCAGTACTTC
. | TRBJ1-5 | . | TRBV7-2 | CASSLAWAGQPQHF | TGTGCCAGCAGCTTAGCGTGGGCAGGGCAGCCCCAGCATTTT
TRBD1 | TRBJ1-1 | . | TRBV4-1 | CASSQVDRVGTEAFF | TGCGCCAGCAGCCAAGTGGACAGGGTCGGCACTGAAGCTTTCTTT
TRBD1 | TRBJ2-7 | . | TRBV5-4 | CASSSGGGAGPYEQYF | TGTGCCAGCAGCTCAGGGGGCGGGGCCGGCCCCTACGAGCAGTACTTC
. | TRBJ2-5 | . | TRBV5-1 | CASSLSQGSSKTQYF | TGCGCCAGCAGCTTGTCTCAGGGAAGCTCGAAGACCCAGTACTTC
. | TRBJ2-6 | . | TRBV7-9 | CASSRSGANVLTF | TGTGCCAGCAGCCGCTCTGGGGCCAACGTCCTGACTTTC
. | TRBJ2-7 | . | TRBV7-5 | CARSQLWTSGTYEQYF | TGTGCCAGAAGCCAGCTATGGACTAGCGGGACCTACGAGCAGTACTTC
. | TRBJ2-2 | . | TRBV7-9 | CASRPGTANTGELFF | TGTGCCAGCAGGCCCGGGACTGCGAACACCGGGGAGCTGTTTTTT
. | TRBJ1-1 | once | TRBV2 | CASSSIMNTEAFF | TGTGCCAGCAGCAGTATCATGAACACTGAAGCTTTCTTT